A single sample is the source of the 15 T cell receptor beta chains below, sequenced in a study of cytomegalovirus exposure and HLA in healthy donors. 13 Jbeta primers and 60 Vbeta primers were used for the PCR. Sequencing used immunoSEQ multiplex PCR; TCRdb keeps in-frame clones, though not all of them. This table has fewer than 150,000 clones, 70% to 80% appearing once. Sequences were obtained from PBMCs. Receptor source: a male donor in good health and CMV-seronegative.

The chain is built from TRBV19 and TRBJ1-1, with 8 bases matching TRBD1. The CDR3 length is 16 residues. Losses at the gene ends were 0 bases for V and 5 bases for J; bases not matched to a gene: 8. Per germline, CDR1 LNHDA and CDR2 SQIVND (reference sequence). CDR3 sequence reads: CASSIETGARVTEAFF. The CDR3 DNA is TGTGCCAGTAGTATAGAGACAGGGGCGCGGGTAACTGAAGCTTTCTTT.

The chain is built from TRBV4-1 and TRBJ1-1; D remains unclear. Trimming took off 3 bases at V and 1 base at J, with 6 bases between the two ends. CDR1 is MGHRA, CDR2 YSYEKL, per germline. The CDR3 is 13 residues long. The DNA for the CDR3 is TGCGCCAGCAGCCAGCGGGAGAACACTGAAGCTTTCTTT. Translation: CASSQRENTEAFF.

CDR3 loop: CASSLPAGGNQPQHF. CDR3 sequence (DNA): TGTGCCAGCAGCTTGCCTGCAGGGGGGAATCAGCCCCAGCATTTT. V gene TRBV2 combines with J gene TRBJ1-5; 7 nucleotides agree with TRBD1. Germline V gives CDR1 SNHLY, CDR2 FYNNEI. The CDR3 spans 15 residues. The V gene end was trimmed by 6 bases and the J gene end by 4 bases; junction bases not matched to a gene: 9.

This clone was seen a handful of times. The CDR3 bases are TGCAGCGTGCAGGGACGGACAGGGGGTAGTGGCTACACCTTC. Its translation: CSVQGRTGGSGYTF. This chain links TRBV29-1 with TRBJ1-2; 10 nucleotides match TRBD1. V gave up 6 bases and J gave up 7 bases; unmatched junction bases: 11. Germline V gene lookup returns CDR1 SQVTM and CDR2 ANQGSEA. The CDR3 length is 14 residues.

The gene calls are TRBV7-2 and TRBJ1-5; D possibly corresponds to TRBD1 (5 bases). The CDR3 extends over 13 amino acids. Trimming removed 5 bases from V and 7 bases from J, with 12 bases in between. Germline CDR1 is SGHTA and CDR2 is FQGNSA. CDR3 protein: CASSAQTGQPQHF. CDR3 DNA: TGTGCCAGCAGCGCCCAAACAGGACAGCCCCAGCATTTT.

This clone was observed a handful of times. The J gene is TRBJ2-5, the V gene TRBV9; 10 bases agree with TRBD1. Germline V gene sequence: CDR1 SGDLS, CDR2 YYNGEE. J gave up 3 bases and V 3 bases, and 5 bases lay outside the gene matches. The CDR3 consists of 15 residues. The CDR3 here is CASSGLGQGKETQYF. CDR3 DNA: TGTGCCAGCAGCGGCCTGGGACAGGGGAAAGAGACCCAGTACTTC. Full variable domain (rest looked up from reference TRBV9 and TRBJ2-5): DSGVTQTPKHLITATGQRVTLRCSPRSGDLSVYWYQQSLDQGLQFLIQYYNGEERAKGNILERFSAQQFPDLHSELNLSSLELGDSALYFCASSGLGQGKETQYFGPGTRLLVL.

V is TRBV19 and J is TRBJ2-2, with 8 bases identical to TRBD1. Germline V gene lookup returns CDR1 LNHDA and CDR2 SQIVND (reference sequence). Trimming removed 5 bases from V and 6 bases from J; junction bases left unmatched: 5. CDR3 length equals 14 residues. The CDR3 sequence is CASSPGGASGELFF. The DNA for the CDR3 is TGTGCCAGTAGTCCAGGGGGCGCATCCGGGGAGCTGTTTTTT. Combining the CDR3 with reference TRBV19 and TRBJ2-2 gives the whole variable domain DGGITQSPKYLFRKEGQNVTLSCEQNLNHDAMYWYRQDPGQGLRLIYYSQIVNDFQKGDIAEGYSVSREKKESFPLTVTSAQKNPTAFYLCASSPGGASGELFFGEGSRLTVL.

The chain links TRBV6-5 to TRBJ1-1, with D perhaps matching TRBD1 (5 bases). The CDR3 covers 13 residues. Germline CDR1 and CDR2: MNHEY and SVGAGI. With 7 bases removed from V and 5 bases from J, the gap between germline ends came to 14 bases. CDR3 nucleotides: TGTGCCAGCATGTTAAGCGGGGGGACTGAAGCTTTCTTT. Residues: CASMLSGGTEAFF.

The chain uses TRBV7-9 and TRBJ1-2; D perhaps matches TRBD1 (5 bases). The germline V and J ends were trimmed by 1 base and 9 bases, with 21 bases remaining between them. This CDR3 has 16 amino acids. Germline-derived CDR1 and CDR2 are SEHNR and FQNEAQ (reference sequence). The DNA of the CDR3 is TGTGCCAGCAGCTTAGGGAGGGCCGTGGGGACTAGTAGCTACACCTTC. It specifies CASSLGRAVGTSSYTF. Full variable domain (missing parts from reference TRBV7-9 and TRBJ1-2): DTGVSQNPRHKITKRGQNVTFRCDPISEHNRLYWYRQTLGQGPEFLTYFQNEAQLEKSRLLSDRFSAERPKGSFSTLEIQRTEQGDSAMYLCASSLGRAVGTSSYTFGSGTRLTVV.

The gene calls are TRBV27 and TRBJ2-1; TRBD2 might be the D (7 bases). CDR1 MNHEY and CDR2 SMNVEV come from the germline V gene (reference sequence). V was clipped by 0 bases and J by 4 bases, with 13 bases between them. This CDR3 has 16 amino acids. The CDR3 DNA reads as TGTGCCAGCAGTTTATCGAGCCGGGGGGCGTACAATGAGCAGTTCTTC. Its translation: CASSLSSRGAYNEQFF.

The chain has TRBV5-4 and TRBJ2-1, with 9 bases lining up with TRBD1. V lost 2 bases to trimming and J lost 6 bases; unmatched junction nucleotides: 6. The CDR3 extends over 15 amino acids. CDR1 is SGHNT, CDR2 YYREEE, per germline (reference sequence). The CDR3 here is CASSLRTGAINEQFF. In DNA, the CDR3 is TGTGCCAGCAGCTTACGGACAGGGGCGATCAATGAGCAGTTCTTC.

The chain couples TRBV28 to TRBJ1-2; D unclear. With 10 bases removed from V and 1 base from J, the gap between germline ends came to 19 bases. Germline V lookup: CDR1 MDHEN, CDR2 SYDVKM. This CDR3 has 15 residues. The DNA for the CDR3 is TGTGCCACCGGGAACCCGAGTCAGTTTAACTATGGCTACACCTTC. Its translation is CATGNPSQFNYGYTF.

The chain joins TRBV7-2 to TRBJ1-4, with 9 nucleotides matching TRBD1. There are 16 residues in the CDR3. Germline lookup yields CDR1 SGHTA and CDR2 FQGNSA. The ends lost 4 bases at V and 12 bases at J; junction bases unmatched: 15. CDR3 nucleotide sequence: TGTGCCAGCAGCTCAAACCCGGGACAGGGAGAGAAAGAACTGTTTTTT. Amino acids: CASSSNPGQGEKELFF.

In this sample, this clone turned up a few times. The rearrangement joins TRBV19 to TRBJ2-1; the D is unclear. V was shortened by 2 bases and J by 7 bases, with 9 bases between the two germline ends. The CDR3 runs 13 residues. Germline CDR1 LNHDA, CDR2 SQIVND (reference sequence). CDR3 in amino acids: CASSIPRVNEQFF. In nucleotides, the CDR3 is TGTGCCAGTAGTATACCCCGGGTGAATGAGCAGTTCTTC.

The chain recombines TRBV5-1 with TRBJ2-2; 7 nucleotides line up with TRBD1. CDR3 length: 14 amino acids. V lost 2 bases and J lost 3; bases outside the gene matches: 1. From germline, CDR1 is SGHRS and CDR2 YFSETQ. Here the CDR3 DNA reads TGCGCCAGCAGCTTCACAGGGGACACCGGGGAGCTGTTTTTT. The encoded protein is CASSFTGDTGELFF.